Included here is one T cell receptor beta chain sequence, with context. Produced via immunoSEQ multiplex PCR; TCRdb's table is partial and in-frame only. This sample has about 410,000 clones, with about 93% found just once. Losses at the gene ends were 3 bases for V and 2 bases for J; bases not matched to a gene: 6. The CDR3 consists of 15 residues. Germline V gene lookup returns CDR1 LNHNV and CDR2 YYDKDF (reference sequence). The data belong to a study of control samples from healthy donors and cancer patients. This sequence joins TRBV15 and TRBJ2-7; 8 nucleotides match TRBD1. The sequenced sample consisted of PBMCs. The clonotype comes from a middle-aged man with head and neck cancer. The CDR3 DNA is TGTGCCACCAGCAGGGGGAGGACAGGGCCCTACGAGCAGTACTTC. Amino acid sequence: CATSRGRTGPYEQYF.